This TCR beta chain was sequenced in a study of regulatory dendritic cells for organ transplantation. On this clone itself: Its matching antigen is unknown.

Study-level points and caveats: Memory CD8+ clonal expansion seemed more limited with regulatory than mature dendritic cells. Between individuals, the alloreactive memory CD8+ T cell pool differed considerably.

The CDR3 sequence is 13 residues long. From germline, CDR1 is LNHDA and CDR2 SQIVND (reference sequence). The V gene lost 6 bases and the J gene lost 2 bases, with 8 bases spanning the gap. Some clones are missing from TCRdb's copy, which holds only in-frame ones; the method was immunoSEQ multiplex PCR. The sample holds tens of thousands of clones, 70% to 80% seen once. The chain recombines TRBV19 with TRBJ1-5; D is possibly TRBD1 (5 bases). The sequence was obtained from a human donor in good health. The sample comprised memory CD4+ T cells from blood. Noted subset: CD45RO+ memory T cells. CDR3 sequence reads: CASSEGGNQPQHF. The CDR3 coding sequence is TGTGCCAGTAGCGAAGGGGGCAATCAGCCCCAGCATTTT.